One and the same sample provided the 32 T cell receptor beta chains below, sequenced in a study of T cell responses to AZD1222 COVID-19 vaccine. Method: immunoSEQ multiplex PCR; TCRdb's copy keeps in-frame clones and lacks some. Of approximately 150,000 clones listed, 86% are singletons. Sample: peripheral blood, taken 28 days after the second AZD1222 dose. The receptors come from an adult who received the AZD1222 COVID-19 vaccine.

This chain uses TRBV18 with TRBJ1-4; D uncertain. The length of the CDR3 is 14 residues. In germline, CDR1 is KGHSH, CDR2 LQKENI. Trimming pared 2 bases from V and 3 bases from J, leaving 7 bases between. The CDR3 reads CASSPFVSNEKLFF. The CDR3 coding sequence is TGTGCCAGCTCACCATTCGTTTCTAATGAAAAACTGTTTTTT.

This clone was recorded a few times. The chain combines TRBV19 with TRBJ1-5; no clear D. The V end lost 5 bases, the J end lost 4 bases, and 9 bases lay between the germline ends. The CDR3 runs to 13 residues. Germline V lookup: CDR1 LNHDA, CDR2 SQIVND (reference sequence). CDR3 DNA: TGTGCCAGTAGTGGGATGGGGAATCAGCCCCAGCATTTT. Its translation is CASSGMGNQPQHF.

The V call is TRBV5-1, the J call TRBJ1-5; 9 nucleotides agree with TRBD1. J was trimmed by 2 bases and V by 4 bases; bases with no gene match: 7. The V gene's germline CDR1 is SGHRS and CDR2 YFSETQ. This CDR3 spans 16 amino acids. The CDR3 bases are TGCGCCAGCAGCCGTACAGGGGGCCCGGGCAATCAGCCCCAGCATTTT. Its protein product is CASSRTGGPGNQPQHF.

The J gene is TRBJ2-5, the V gene TRBV10-3, with TRBD1 identical over 9 bases. The CDR3 runs to 15 residues. The V segment lost 3 bases and the J segment 6 bases; nucleotides outside the gene matches: 8. Germline assignment: CDR1 ENHRY and CDR2 SYGVKD. CDR3 DNA: TGTGCCATCAGTGAACAGGGGGCTTCTGGAAAGACCCAGTACTTC. Translation gives CAISEQGASGKTQYF.

Comment on this clone: A read error may account for a junction end that differs from germline. This chain joins TRBV10-2 and TRBJ1-1, with D unclear. Germline CDR1 WSHSY, CDR2 SAAADI. This CDR3 is built from 14 residues. CDR3 loop: CASTEVYEAIRAFF. Written as DNA, the CDR3 is TGCGCCAGCACTGAGGTTTACGAGGCGATCCGGGCTTTCTTT.

V usage is TRBV21-1 and J usage is TRBJ2-3; the table's D call, TRBD1, was not checked against the DNA. TRBV21-1 is described as a pseudogene. The CDR3 extends over 16 amino acids. CDR3 in amino acids: CASSKGDTRSRDTQYF. CDR3 nucleotide sequence: TGTGCCAGCAGCAAGGGGGACACCCGGAGCAGGGATACGCAGTATTTT.

The chain couples TRBV19 to TRBJ1-4; maybe TRBD1 (5 bases). CDR1 is LNHDA and CDR2 is SQIVND in the germline V gene (reference sequence). V was clipped by 9 bases and J by 8 bases, with 19 bases between them. The CDR3 runs to 14 residues. The CDR3 DNA reads TGTGCCAGAGGACCCCCAGGGTCCGGGGAAAAACTGTTTTTT. Translation gives CARGPPGSGEKLFF.

The chain carries TRBV7-8 and TRBJ1-2; D unresolved. This CDR3 region has 14 residues. V lost 5 bases, J lost 4 bases, and 14 bases lay in between. In germline, CDR1 is SGHVS, CDR2 FQNEAQ. Here the CDR3 reads CASSRLSGSYGYTF. The DNA for the CDR3 is TGTGCCAGCAGCAGGCTCTCGGGGAGCTATGGCTACACCTTC.

In DNA form, the CDR3 reads TGTGCCAGCAGCCAAGGTTGGGGTTCTAGCACAGATACGCAGTATTTT. It encodes CASSQGWGSSTDTQYF. The V call is TRBV3-1 (or the pseudogene TRBV3-2), the J call TRBJ2-3, with D unresolved. Germline V gives CDR1 LGHDT, CDR2 YNNKEL (reference sequence). This CDR3 spans 16 amino acids. Trimming stripped 1 base from V and 0 bases from J, with 11 bases between.

This clone was counted only a few times. This chain connects TRBV10-3 to TRBJ2-1; D perhaps matches TRBD2 (6 bases). This CDR3 comprises 15 residues. Trimming stripped 8 bases from V and 8 bases from J, with 22 bases between. Germline V lookup: CDR1 ENHRY, CDR2 SYGVKD. CDR3 protein: CAIAYAGGERDEQFF. The CDR3 nucleotides are TGTGCCATCGCTTATGCCGGGGGAGAGCGGGATGAGCAGTTCTTC.

The chain uses TRBV5-1 and TRBJ1-5; 8 bases agree with TRBD1. The J segment lost 4 bases and the V segment lost 2 bases, leaving 11 bases of the junction unmatched. The CDR3 has 17 amino acids. Per the germline V gene, CDR1 is SGHRS and CDR2 is YFSETQ. The DNA for the CDR3 is TGCGCCAGCAGCTTTGGCCCCGGGACAGGACCTAATCAGCCCCAGCATTTT. This gives the protein CASSFGPGTGPNQPQHF.

The rearrangement uses TRBV5-1 and TRBJ1-1; D unresolved. Germline V gene lookup returns CDR1 SGHRS and CDR2 YFSETQ. Trimming took off 0 bases at V and 1 base at J, with 10 bases between the two ends. The CDR3 covers 15 residues. This CDR3 reads CASSLAPQGNTEAFF. The CDR3 DNA is TGCGCCAGCAGCTTGGCCCCACAAGGGAACACTGAAGCTTTCTTT.

This clone showed up just a few times. The chain carries TRBV9 and TRBJ2-2, with D unresolved. The V gene lost 0 bases and the J gene lost 0 bases, with 9 bases spanning the gap. Per germline, CDR1 SGDLS and CDR2 YYNGEE. This CDR3 has 16 amino acids. CDR3 sequence (DNA): TGTGCCAGCAGCGTAGGGTACCTAGCGAACACCGGGGAGCTGTTTTTT. It codes for CASSVGYLANTGELFF.

The rearrangement joins TRBV5-6 to TRBJ2-7; 8 nucleotides align to TRBD1. The CDR3 has 14 residues. The germline gives CDR1 SGHDT, CDR2 YYEEEE. Trimming removed 0 bases from V and 6 bases from J; junction bases left unmatched: 5. The CDR3 nucleotides read TGTGCCAGCAGCTTGGTTCCGACAGGGGCCGAGCAGTACTTC. It specifies CASSLVPTGAEQYF.

This clone was detected ten times or more. V and J are TRBV6-5 and TRBJ2-7; D might be TRBD2 (6 bases). V shed 7 bases and J shed 7 bases, with 17 bases lying between them. Germline loops: CDR1 MNHEY, CDR2 SVGAGI. The CDR3 has 13 amino acids. The CDR3 sequence is CASITGPGGEQYF. The CDR3 nucleotides are TGTGCCAGCATTACTGGACCTGGGGGGGAGCAGTACTTC.

The gene calls are TRBV6-5 and TRBJ1-2; D is possibly TRBD1 (5 bases). V was pared by 0 bases and J by 8 bases, with 19 bases between. The germline V gene has CDR1 MNHEY and CDR2 SVGAGI. CDR3 size: 16 residues. This chain's CDR3 is CASSYSVQAARGGYTF. The CDR3 DNA follows: TGTGCCAGCAGTTACTCTGTTCAGGCTGCTCGGGGGGGCTACACCTTC.

This clone was seen just once. This chain joins TRBV4-1 and TRBJ2-5; D gene uncertain. Trimming cost V 3 bases and J 5 bases, with 10 bases left between them. The CDR3 loop spans 13 amino acids. Germline CDR1 reads MGHRA; CDR2 reads YSYEKL. The CDR3 spells CASSQAIRETQYF. For the CDR3, the DNA is TGCGCCAGCAGCCAGGCTATCAGGGAGACCCAGTACTTC.

This chain uses TRBV4-1 with TRBJ2-3; D uncertain. The CDR3 spans 15 residues. Trimming took off 0 bases at V and 6 bases at J, with 13 bases between the two ends. CDR1 MGHRA and CDR2 YSYEKL come from the germline V gene. The CDR3 bases are TGCGCCAGCAGCCAAGAAGTAAGATTCAGGGATACGCAGTATTTT. This sequence encodes CASSQEVRFRDTQYF.

Note on this clone: The germline gene is not matched at one end of the junction; a read error may be the cause. The chain couples TRBV5-4 to TRBJ2-3; D possibly uses TRBD1 or TRBD2 (5 bases each). Germline V gene sequence: CDR1 SGHNT, CDR2 YYREEE (reference sequence). The CDR3 sequence is 16 residues long. The DNA for the CDR3 is TGTGCCAACAGCTTGGGGACCATACCGGATACAGATACGCAGTATTTT. It encodes CANSLGTIPDTDTQYF.

This clone turned up a few times. The chain joins TRBV5-1 to TRBJ1-3; 10 nucleotides match TRBD1. CDR1 and CDR2 from the germline V gene are SGHRS and YFSETQ. The junction had 10 bases not matched to a gene; V was cut back by 4 bases and J by 6 bases. This CDR3 comprises 16 residues. CDR3 loop: CASSKVTGTGANTIYF. DNA for the CDR3: TGCGCCAGCAGCAAAGTGACCGGGACAGGGGCAAACACCATATATTTT. The whole variable domain, filled in from reference TRBV5-1 and TRBJ1-3, reads KAGVTQTPRYLIKTRGQQVTLSCSPISGHRSVSWYQQTPGQGLQFLFEYFSETQRNKGNFPGRFSGRQFSNSRSEMNVSTLELGDSALYLCASSKVTGTGANTIYFGEGSWLTVV.

This rearrangement joins TRBV7-9 to TRBJ2-7; D ambiguous. The germline V gene encodes CDR1 SEHNR and CDR2 FQNEAQ (reference sequence). Trimming stripped 5 bases from V and 0 bases from J, with 14 bases between. This CDR3 contains 15 residues. CDR3 DNA sequence: TGTGCCAGCAGCCCCCGTATTTCCTACTCCTACGAGCAGTACTTC. It specifies CASSPRISYSYEQYF.

The chain recombines TRBV9 with TRBJ2-1; possibly TRBD1 for D (5 bases). Trimming removed 0 bases from V and 8 bases from J, with 24 bases in between. This CDR3 has 18 residues. Germline CDR1 is SGDLS and CDR2 is YYNGEE. The CDR3 spells CASSVGIGAGFYPDEQFF. The CDR3 DNA reads as TGTGCCAGCAGCGTAGGTATTGGGGCAGGGTTTTATCCTGATGAGCAGTTCTTC.

The chain combines TRBV6-5 with TRBJ1-3; D is ambiguous. V was trimmed by 5 bases and J by 0 bases, leaving 5 bases between them. Germline loops: CDR1 MNHEY, CDR2 SVGAGI. This CDR3 contains 13 residues. In DNA, the CDR3 is TGTGCCAGCAGTACTAACTCTGGAAACACCATATATTTT. Translating gives CASSTNSGNTIYF.

The chain recombines TRBV19 with TRBJ1-6; the D gene is possibly TRBD1 (6 bases). The CDR3 consists of 16 residues. Trimming cost V 3 bases and J 14 bases, with 23 bases left between them. The germline CDR1 and CDR2 sequences are LNHDA and SQIVND (reference sequence). The CDR3 region is CASSMSADRSQVTLHF. CDR3 coding DNA: TGTGCCAGTAGTATGTCAGCCGACAGGTCTCAGGTGACCCTCCACTTT.

The chain links TRBV7-9 to TRBJ1-3; D call uncertain. V lost 1 base to trimming and J lost 4 bases, with 11 bases between them. Germline V gene sequence: CDR1 SEHNR, CDR2 FQNEAQ (reference sequence). The CDR3 is 15 amino acids. In DNA form, the CDR3 reads TGTGCCAGCAGCTTAGGTGGAGGGCCGGGAAACACCATATATTTT. Encoded protein: CASSLGGGPGNTIYF. Full variable domain (outside the CDR3, taken from reference TRBV7-9 and TRBJ1-3): DTGVSQNPRHKITKRGQNVTFRCDPISEHNRLYWYRQTLGQGPEFLTYFQNEAQLEKSRLLSDRFSAERPKGSFSTLEIQRTEQGDSAMYLCASSLGGGPGNTIYFGEGSWLTVV.

CDR3 in DNA: TGTGCCTGGAGTGTACAGGCTTCGACTGAAGCTTTCTTT. The encoded protein is CAWSVQASTEAFF. V usage is TRBV30 and J usage is TRBJ1-1, with D maybe TRBD1 (5 bases). Germline V gene sequence: CDR1 GTSNPN, CDR2 SVGIG (reference sequence). V lost 0 bases and J lost 5, with 10 bases in between. This CDR3 is 13 amino acids long.

The rearrangement uses TRBV2 and TRBJ1-2; maybe TRBD1 (6 bases). This CDR3 region has 14 residues. V lost 7 bases, J lost 5 bases, and 17 bases lay in between. Germline-derived CDR1 and CDR2 are SNHLY and FYNNEI. CDR3 coding DNA: TGTGCCAGCAACCGGAGGGAAGGGGGATATGGCTACACCTTC. Amino acid sequence: CASNRREGGYGYTF. Full variable domain (missing parts from reference TRBV2 and TRBJ1-2): EPEVTQTPSHQVTQMGQEVILRCVPISNHLYFYWYRQILGQKVEFLVSFYNNEISEKSEIFDDQFSVERPDGSNFTLKIRSTKLEDSAMYFCASNRREGGYGYTFGSGTRLTVV.

This rearrangement joins TRBV9 to TRBJ1-2, with no clear D. Trimming cost V 3 bases and J 0 bases, with 9 bases left between them. This CDR3 is 14 amino acids long. Germline-derived CDR1 and CDR2 are SGDLS and YYNGEE. CDR3 nucleotides: TGTGCCAGCAGCGCAGCCCCTACTAACTATGGCTACACCTTC. The encoded protein is CASSAAPTNYGYTF.

The chain carries TRBV7-2 and TRBJ1-2; 7 bases align to TRBD1. The ends lost 6 bases at V and 12 bases at J; junction bases unmatched: 13. Germline values: CDR1 SGHTA, CDR2 FQGNSA. The CDR3 extends over 13 amino acids. The CDR3 DNA reads TGTGCCAGCAGTTATAGGACAGGAGAAGGGAACACCTTC. Translation: CASSYRTGEGNTF.

This chain connects TRBV7-2 to TRBJ1-6; D not resolved. The CDR3 contains 11 residues. V was cut by 7 bases and J by 7 bases, with 5 bases left in between. Germline V lookup: CDR1 SGHTA, CDR2 FQGNSA. CDR3 sequence reads: CASTQNSPLHF. The CDR3 nucleotides are TGTGCCAGCACCCAAAATTCACCCCTCCACTTT.

About this clone itself: The same CDR3 can be traced to other DNA sequences in this sample. The gene calls are TRBV5-1 and TRBJ1-3; D is unresolved. The CDR3 is made up of 14 amino acids. CDR1 and CDR2 from the germline V gene are SGHRS and YFSETQ. Trimming pared 1 base from V and 0 bases from J, leaving 5 bases between. The CDR3: CASSLQDSGNTIYF. The CDR3 DNA reads as TGCGCCAGCAGCTTGCAAGACTCTGGAAACACCATATATTTT.

V gene TRBV19 combines with J gene TRBJ2-1; tentatively, D is TRBD2 (5 bases). Deletions cut 7 bases from V and 4 bases from J, with 11 bases between. The germline V gene has CDR1 LNHDA and CDR2 SQIVND (reference sequence). This CDR3 has 13 amino acids. The CDR3: CASNGRDYNEQFF. The CDR3 DNA reads as TGTGCCAGTAACGGCCGGGATTACAATGAGCAGTTCTTC.